This record looks at one T cell receptor beta chain sequence and its context. The sample originates from a study of blood T cell repertoires in COVID-19. Study-level information: Specimens from acute and convalescent COVID-19 originated in the United States, Italy and Spain. PBMCs, B-cell-depleted T cells, or T cells were the source of the cDNA or gDNA that made up the material.

Trimming removed 5 bases from V and 1 base from J, with 11 bases in between. Germline CDR1 reads SQVTM; CDR2 reads ANQGSEA. The CDR3 has 13 amino acids. Original analysis: Counts of nucleated cells, estimated from reference gene primer amplification, were obtained. Profiled with immunoSEQ multiplex PCR; TCRdb holds only in-frame clones, not every one. That table supplies the V and J calls and clone size; D and trimming were determined from the DNA. The sample gives under 200,000 clones, approximately 90% of which show up once; 3.7% is in the top ten. The sequencing sample was made of peripheral blood. The source of this sequence is a man aged 18 to 35 with active or convalescent COVID-19. The rearrangement joins TRBV29-1 to TRBJ1-1; D not certain. This CDR3 is CSVMILGNTEAFF. CDR3 nucleotide sequence: TGCAGCGTTATGATTCTCGGGAACACTGAAGCTTTCTTT.